The rows below give T cell receptor beta chains drawn from one sample of a study of cytomegalovirus exposure and HLA in healthy donors. Measured with immunoSEQ multiplex PCR; TCRdb has only the in-frame clones, and not every one. This sample has 78,000 or so clones, with 95% to 97% found just once. Sequencing was performed on PBMCs. The receptors originated from a young man in good health and CMV-seropositive. The CDR3 runs from the conserved cysteine through the conserved F or W. The D gene is left open where the match is weak. Clone size, where shown, is once, few, many, or a class for clones that have expanded.

j_gene	v_gene	abundance	d_gene	CDR3nt	CDR3aa
TRBJ1-2	TRBV5-4	-	-	TGTGCCAGCAGCGGGGACACACTATATGGCTACACCTTC	CASSGDTLYGYTF
TRBJ2-4	TRBV27	-	-	TGTGCCAGCAGTTCGGTGGTATACAGTAAAAACATTCAGTACTTC	CASSSVVYSKNIQYF
TRBJ1-1	TRBV7-9	-	-	TGTGCCAGCAGCTTAGCTACCGGGGACACTGAAGCTTTCTTT	CASSLATGDTEAFF
TRBJ1-2	TRBV6-5	-	-	TGTGCCAGCAGTTATTCAGGGGTACTAGATGGCTACACCTTC	CASSYSGVLDGYTF
TRBJ1-2	TRBV2	-	TRBD1	TGTGCCAGTGGACAGGGTGGCTACACCTTC	CASGQGGYTF
TRBJ2-7	TRBV2	-	TRBD2	TGTGCCAGCAAGGGGACTAGCGGGAGTAACCGGGGGCTCGAGCAGTACTTC	CASKGTSGSNRGLEQYF
TRBJ2-1	TRBV4-1	once	-	TGCGCCAGCAGCCAGGGGGGACCGGGAGCCTTTTACAATGAGCAGTTCTTC	CASSQGGPGAFYNEQFF
TRBJ1-1	TRBV6-1	-	-	TGTGCCAGCACTCTCGTCGAGGTCACTGAAGCTTTCTTT	CASTLVEVTEAFF
TRBJ1-1	TRBV5-4	-	-	TGTGCCAGCAGCATCGGGGGGACTGAAGCTTTCTTT	CASSIGGTEAFF
TRBJ2-1	TRBV5-1	-	TRBD2	TGCGCCAGCAGCTCCGGGCGTATGCTAGCGGGAGGGCCCGATGAGCAGTTCTTC	CASSSGRMLAGGPDEQFF
TRBJ2-1	TRBV19	-	TRBD2	TGTGCCAGTAGTATTGATTCCGGGACTAGCGGGGGGCTAGACAATGAGCAGTTCTTC	CASSIDSGTSGGLDNEQFF
TRBJ2-1	TRBV7-6	-	-	TGTGCCAGCAGCTTAGCGCGCGTCGGCAGGACAACAAATGAGCAGTTCTTC	CASSLARVGRTTNEQFF
TRBJ2-7	TRBV14	-	TRBD2	TGTGCCAGCAGCCAAGCCCCCTGGGAGCGGGAGACGAACGAGCAGTACTTC	CASSQAPWERETNEQYF
TRBJ1-5	TRBV6-4	-	TRBD1	TGTGCCAGCAGTCCCACAGGGGCCGTTAATCAGCCCCAGCATTTT	CASSPTGAVNQPQHF
TRBJ2-3	TRBV5-4	-	-	TGTGCCAGCAGCTTGGGGAAGACCGGGACTCCCAACACAGATACGCAGTATTTT	CASSLGKTGTPNTDTQYF
TRBJ2-7	TRBV4-1	-	-	TGCGCCAGCAGCCAAATTGAAGACTTGAGCTCCTACGAGCAGTACTTC	CASSQIEDLSSYEQYF
TRBJ2-4	TRBV5-1	once	TRBD1	TGCGCCAGCAGCTCCGGACAGGGGTCGGACATTCAGTACTTC	CASSSGQGSDIQYF
TRBJ2-5	TRBV19	-	TRBD1	TGTGCCAGTAGTATAGTCGGCAGGGGGCATGAGACCCAGTACTTC	CASSIVGRGHETQYF
TRBJ1-3	TRBV29-1	-	TRBD1	TGCAGCGTTACAGGGACAGCTGGAAACACCATATATTTT	CSVTGTAGNTIYF
TRBJ2-7	TRBV21-1	-	-	TGTGCCAGCAGCCCATGGACAGGGGGTCGGTACGAGCAGTACTTC	CASSPWTGGRYEQYF
TRBJ1-3	TRBV9	-	TRBD1	TGTGCCAGCAGCCGCGACAGGGGGCTAGGAAACACCATATATTTT	CASSRDRGLGNTIYF
TRBJ2-5	TRBV9	-	-	TGTGCCAGCAGCGTAGGAAATAGTCGGGAGACCCAGTACTTC	CASSVGNSRETQYF
TRBJ2-5	TRBV5-1	once	-	TGCGCCAGCAGCTTGCCTGCCGGAGAGACCCAGTACTTC	CASSLPAGETQYF
TRBJ2-7	TRBV9	-	-	TGTGCCAGCAGCGCCCCGGGGATCTCCGAGCAGTACTTC	CASSAPGISEQYF